This passage covers 4 T cell receptor beta chains from one sample sequenced in a study of blood T cell repertoires in COVID-19. Sequencing used immunoSEQ multiplex PCR; TCRdb keeps in-frame clones, though not all of them. The repertoire consists of about 100,000 clones, with roughly 88% occurring once and the leading ten covering about 5%. Material: peripheral blood. The receptors shown here come from a human donor in a cohort sampled during active COVID-19.

This chain uses TRBV5-1 with TRBJ2-1; TRBD1 is a possible D gene (5 bases). This CDR3 has 16 residues. Germline CDR1 reads SGHRS; CDR2 reads YFSETQ. Trimming removed 0 bases from V and 2 bases from J, with 12 bases in between. In nucleotides, the CDR3 is TGCGCCAGCAGCTTGGTCGGCAGGGCGACCTACAATGAGCAGTTCTTC. Encoded protein: CASSLVGRATYNEQFF.

The chain links TRBV6-4 to TRBJ1-2, with a possible D match to TRBD1 (5 bases). Germline CDR1 is MRHNA and CDR2 is SNTAGT. Trimming stripped 5 bases from V and 8 bases from J, with 12 bases between. The CDR3 is 12 residues long. The DNA of the CDR3 is TGTGCCAGCAGTCCCGGGGGAGGCGGCTACACCTTC. It translates to CASSPGGGGYTF.

The rearrangement links TRBV24-1 to TRBJ2-5; 8 bases agree with TRBD1. After removal of 1 base from V and 3 bases from J, the junction contained 3 bases not matched to a gene. From germline, CDR1 is KGHDR and CDR2 SFDVKD. This CDR3 has 15 residues. CDR3 sequence reads: CATSDLEQGEETQYF. The CDR3 nucleotides are TGTGCCACCAGTGATTTAGAACAGGGGGAAGAGACCCAGTACTTC.

The rearrangement links TRBV27 to TRBJ1-1; 8 nucleotides line up with TRBD1. Germline CDR1 and CDR2: MNHEY and SMNVEV (reference sequence). V was clipped by 6 bases and J by 3 bases; unmatched bases: 6. This CDR3 is built from 14 residues. The CDR3 reads CASRETGEYTEAFF. CDR3 DNA: TGTGCCAGCAGGGAGACAGGGGAGTACACTGAAGCTTTCTTT.